Given below is one T cell receptor (beta chain) in context. Its antigen is not identified. The data derive from a study of T cell responses to AZD1222 COVID-19 vaccine. Findings of the study overall: It should be noted that donors were predominantly white British and more often female, and clonal diversity was possibly underestimated. Just a handful of AZD1222 recipients tested seropositive at baseline. When two AZD1222 doses had been given, Spike-specific TCR breadth and depth rose.

TCRdb keeps only in-frame clones here, not all; method: immunoSEQ multiplex PCR. In the table there are over 150,000 clones, roughly nine tenths of which are singletons. The TCR sequence derives from an adult in good health. Sequences were derived from peripheral blood, sampled on day 0 of MenACWY control vaccination.

This CDR3 is CASSPPQLPGANEQFF. In DNA, the CDR3 is TGTGCCAGCTCACCACCCCAGCTCCCCGGGGCCAATGAGCAGTTCTTC. J is TRBJ2-1 and V is TRBV18; D tentatively reads TRBD1 or TRBD2 (5 bases each). The germline gives CDR1 KGHSH, CDR2 LQKENI. This CDR3 contains 16 residues. The ends were cut back, 0 bases at V and 6 bases at J, with 15 bases in the middle.